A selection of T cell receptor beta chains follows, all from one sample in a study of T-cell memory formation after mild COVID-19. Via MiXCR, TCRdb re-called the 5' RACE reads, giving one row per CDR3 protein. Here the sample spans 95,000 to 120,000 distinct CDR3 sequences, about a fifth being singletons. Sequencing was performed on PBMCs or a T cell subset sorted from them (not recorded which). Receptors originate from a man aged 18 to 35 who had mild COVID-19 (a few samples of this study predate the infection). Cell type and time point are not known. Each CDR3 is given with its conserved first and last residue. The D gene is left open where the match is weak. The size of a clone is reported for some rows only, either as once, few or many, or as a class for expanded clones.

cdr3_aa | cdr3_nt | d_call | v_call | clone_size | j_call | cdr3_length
CASSKGETQYF | TGTGCCAGCAGCAAAGGGGAGACCCAGTACTTC | . | TRBV7-9 | few | TRBJ2-5 | 11
CASSPIVPTLGEQYF | TGTGCCAGCAGTCCCATAGTCCCTACCCTCGGGGAGCAGTACTTC | . | TRBV27 | few | TRBJ2-7 | 15
CSARDPDGGIQETQYF | TGCAGTGCTAGAGATCCTGACGGCGGAATTCAAGAGACCCAGTACTTC | . | TRBV20-1 | few | TRBJ2-5 | 16
CASSFDRGRWEKLFF | TGTGCCAGCAGCTTTGACAGGGGGCGATGGGAAAAACTGTTTTTT | TRBD1 | TRBV11-2 | few | TRBJ1-4 | 15
CSVIDRVTGELFF | TGCAGCGTTATAGACCGGGTCACCGGGGAGCTGTTTTTT | . | TRBV29-1 | . | TRBJ2-2 | 13
CATSRDSLATDTQYF | TGTGCCACCAGCAGGGACAGTCTAGCCACAGATACGCAGTATTTT | . | TRBV15 | . | TRBJ2-3 | 15
CASSEMEGRVQPQHF | TGTGCCAGCAGTGAGATGGAGGGGAGGGTTCAGCCCCAGCATTTT | . | TRBV6-1 | . | TRBJ1-5 | 15
CAISDPPTGGDQPQHF | TGTGCCATCAGTGACCCCCCGACAGGGGGAGATCAGCCCCAGCATTTT | TRBD1 | TRBV10-3 | . | TRBJ1-5 | 16
CASSQNGAPSELFF | TGCGCCAGCAGCCAAAATGGGGCCCCAAGTGAGCTGTTTTTT | . | TRBV4-3 | few | TRBJ2-2 | 14
CASMTGALGPEAFF | TGTGCCAGTATGACAGGGGCCCTCGGGCCTGAAGCTTTCTTT | TRBD1 | TRBV19 | . | TRBJ1-1 | 14
CASSPVGGGTDTQYF | TGTGCCAGCAGTCCCGTCGGGGGGGGAACAGATACGCAGTATTTT | TRBD2 | TRBV6-5 | . | TRBJ2-3 | 15
CASSQGLRAGLNQPQHF | TGTGCCAGCAGCCAAGGACTTCGCGCAGGCCTTAATCAGCCCCAGCATTTT | . | TRBV7-9 | few | TRBJ1-5 | 17
CASSLWGAETEAFF | TGTGCCAGCAGTTTATGGGGGGCAGAGACTGAAGCTTTCTTT | . | TRBV27 | . | TRBJ1-1 | 14
CASSSPENTQYF | TGTGCCAGCAGCTCCCCTGAGAATACGCAGTATTTT | . | TRBV5-4 | few | TRBJ2-3 | 12
CASSEYGDEQFF | TGTGCCAGCAGCGAATATGGAGATGAGCAGTTCTTC | . | TRBV9 | . | TRBJ2-1 | 12
CASLQGDEQFF | TGCGCCAGCCTGCAAGGGGATGAGCAGTTCTTC | . | TRBV5-1 | few | TRBJ2-1 | 11
CASSWDNQPQHF | TGTGCCAGCAGTTGGGACAATCAGCCCCAGCATTTT | . | TRBV6-2/TRBV6-3 | . | TRBJ1-5 | 12
CASSLPIGGQKETQYF | TGTGCCAGCAGCCTGCCGATCGGGGGGCAAAAAGAGACCCAGTACTTC | . | TRBV11-2 | few | TRBJ2-5 | 16
CASSHQGGSEAFF | TGCGCCAGCAGCCATCAAGGAGGGTCTGAAGCTTTCTTT | . | TRBV4-3 | . | TRBJ1-1 | 13
CASSQAWGDTEAFF | TGCGCCAGCAGCCAAGCATGGGGGGACACTGAAGCTTTCTTT | . | TRBV4-1 | . | TRBJ1-1 | 14
CASSYGLLPPADTQYF | TGTGCCAGCAGTTACGGCCTCCTCCCGCCCGCAGATACGCAGTATTTT | . | TRBV28 | few | TRBJ2-3 | 16
CASSRQGGQPQHF | TGTGCCAGCAGTCGACAGGGCGGGCAGCCCCAGCATTTT | TRBD1 | TRBV6-4 | . | TRBJ1-5 | 13
CASSQEVSSNQPQHF | TGCGCCAGCAGCCAAGAGGTCAGTAGCAATCAGCCCCAGCATTTT | . | TRBV4-1 | . | TRBJ1-5 | 15
CASRTRGINTGELFF | TGTGCCAGCCGAACCCGGGGGATCAACACCGGGGAGCTGTTTTTT | . | TRBV27 | few | TRBJ2-2 | 15
CASSPGTGTVGNQPQHF | TGTGCCAGCAGCCCTGGGACAGGGACCGTCGGCAATCAGCCCCAGCATTTT | TRBD1 | TRBV14 | . | TRBJ1-5 | 17
CASSPRDRADTQYF | TGCGCCAGCAGCCCTAGGGACAGGGCAGATACGCAGTATTTT | TRBD1 | TRBV5-1 | few | TRBJ2-3 | 14
CASSQLKATNTGELFF | TGTGCCAGCAGCCAGCTCAAGGCTACGAACACCGGGGAGCTGTTTTTT | . | TRBV4-2 | few | TRBJ2-2 | 16
CAGGTSYNSPLHF | TGTGCCGGAGGGACGTCCTATAATTCACCCCTCCACTTT | . | TRBV6-6 | . | TRBJ1-6 | 13
CASSVTGLAETQYF | TGTGCCAGCAGCGTTACGGGACTAGCGGAGACCCAGTACTTC | TRBD2 | TRBV9 | few | TRBJ2-5 | 14
CASSRPSGGASDTGELFF | TGTGCCAGCAGCCGGCCTAGCGGGGGGGCCTCCGACACCGGGGAGCTGTTTTTT | TRBD2 | TRBV7-9 | . | TRBJ2-2 | 18
CASGTGIFTEAFF | TGTGCCAGCGGGACAGGGATTTTCACTGAAGCTTTCTTT | TRBD1 | TRBV5-6 | few | TRBJ1-1 | 13
CASSFLELAGGTSYNEQFF | TGTGCCAGCAGTTTTTTGGAACTAGCGGGGGGAACGTCCTACAATGAGCAGTTCTTC | TRBD2 | TRBV28 | few | TRBJ2-1 | 19
CASSPGLEAFF | TGTGCCAGCTCCCCGGGATTGGAAGCTTTCTTT | . | TRBV18 | . | TRBJ1-1 | 11
CASSQLGLNTGELFF | TGTGCCAGCAGCCAACTGGGACTGAACACCGGGGAGCTGTTTTTT | . | TRBV27 | few | TRBJ2-2 | 15
CASSLMSGRETDKNIQYF | TGTGCCAGCAGCTTAATGAGCGGGCGAGAGACGGACAAAAACATTCAGTACTTC | . | TRBV7-2 | . | TRBJ2-4 | 18
CASSLVGGDMNTEAFF | TGTGCCAGCAGCTTAGTGGGAGGAGACATGAACACTGAAGCTTTCTTT | . | TRBV7-9 | few | TRBJ1-1 | 16
CAISESETGGSPLHF | TGTGCCATCAGTGAGTCGGAGACAGGGGGTTCACCCCTCCACTTT | TRBD1 | TRBV10-3 | . | TRBJ1-6 | 15
CSAPLSNEQFF | TGCAGTGCCCCGCTTTCGAATGAGCAGTTCTTC | . | TRBV20-1 | . | TRBJ2-1 | 11
CASSGRTDTQYF | TGTGCCAGCAGTGGGAGGACAGATACGCAGTATTTT | . | TRBV5-4 | . | TRBJ2-3 | 12
CASSLEPRGLVYGYTF | TGCGCCAGCAGCTTGGAACCCCGCGGACTCGTCTATGGCTACACCTTC | . | TRBV5-1 | . | TRBJ1-2 | 16
CASSLLRVETQYF | TGTGCCAGCAGCCTCCTGCGGGTGGAGACCCAGTACTTC | . | TRBV12-3/TRBV12-4 | few | TRBJ2-5 | 13
CASTRQGEFAQYF | TGTGCCAGCACCCGACAGGGGGAGTTTGCCCAGTACTTC | TRBD1 | TRBV28 | . | TRBJ2-5 | 13
CASSPAPLGGYTF | TGTGCCAGCAGCCCCGCCCCCTTAGGAGGCTACACCTTC | . | TRBV7-2 | . | TRBJ1-2 | 13
CASSPGTGGPGELFF | TGCGCCAGCAGCCCCGGGACAGGGGGGCCCGGGGAGCTGTTTTTT | TRBD1 | TRBV5-1 | . | TRBJ2-2 | 15